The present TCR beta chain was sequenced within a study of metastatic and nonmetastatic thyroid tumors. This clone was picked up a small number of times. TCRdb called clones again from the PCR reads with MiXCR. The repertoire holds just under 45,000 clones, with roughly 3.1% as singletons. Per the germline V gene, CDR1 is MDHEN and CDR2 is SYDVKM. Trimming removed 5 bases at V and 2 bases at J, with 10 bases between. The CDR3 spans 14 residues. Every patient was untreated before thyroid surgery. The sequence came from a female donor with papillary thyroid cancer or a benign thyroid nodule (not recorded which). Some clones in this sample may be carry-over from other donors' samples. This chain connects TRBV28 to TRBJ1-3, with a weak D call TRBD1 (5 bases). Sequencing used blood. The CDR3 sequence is CASSLPGPGNTIYF. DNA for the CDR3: TGTGCCAGCAGTCTCCCAGGGCCTGGAAACACCATATATTTT.